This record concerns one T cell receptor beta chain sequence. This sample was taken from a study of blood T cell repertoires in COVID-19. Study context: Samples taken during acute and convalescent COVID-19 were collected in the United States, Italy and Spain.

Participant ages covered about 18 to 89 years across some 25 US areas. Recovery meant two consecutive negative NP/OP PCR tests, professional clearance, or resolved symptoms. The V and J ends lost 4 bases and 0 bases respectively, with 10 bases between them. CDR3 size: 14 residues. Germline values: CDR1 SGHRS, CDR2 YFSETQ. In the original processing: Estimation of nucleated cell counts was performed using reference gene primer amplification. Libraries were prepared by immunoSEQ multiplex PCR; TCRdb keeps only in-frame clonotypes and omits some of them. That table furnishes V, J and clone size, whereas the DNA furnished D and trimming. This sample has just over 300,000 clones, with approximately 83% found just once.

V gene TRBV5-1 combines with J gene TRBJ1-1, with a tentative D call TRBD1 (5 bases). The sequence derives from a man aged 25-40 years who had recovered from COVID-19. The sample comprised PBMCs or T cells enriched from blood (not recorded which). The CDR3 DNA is TGCGCCAGCAGCCCCCTGGGGCTGAACACTGAAGCTTTCTTT. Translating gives CASSPLGLNTEAFF.